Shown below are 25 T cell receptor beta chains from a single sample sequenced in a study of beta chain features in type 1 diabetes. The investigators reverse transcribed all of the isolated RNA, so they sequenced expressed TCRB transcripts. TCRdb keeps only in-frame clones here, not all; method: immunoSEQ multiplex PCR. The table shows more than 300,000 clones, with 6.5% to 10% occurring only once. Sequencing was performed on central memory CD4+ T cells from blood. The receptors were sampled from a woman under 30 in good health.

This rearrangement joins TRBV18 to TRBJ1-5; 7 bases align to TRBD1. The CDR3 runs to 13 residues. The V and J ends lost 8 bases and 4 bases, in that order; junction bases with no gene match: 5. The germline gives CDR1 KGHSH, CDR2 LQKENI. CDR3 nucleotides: TGTGCCAGCGGCTGGGGACAGAATCAGCCCCAGCATTTT. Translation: CASGWGQNQPQHF.

DNA for the CDR3: TGTGCCAGCACCAGCCCGTTGTCCGTAAACACCATATATTTT. This encodes CASTSPLSVNTIYF. J is TRBJ1-3 and V is TRBV28; D is unresolved. Germline CDR1 reads MDHEN; CDR2 reads SYDVKM. V was pared by 7 bases and J by 6 bases, with 16 bases between. The CDR3 is 14 residues long.

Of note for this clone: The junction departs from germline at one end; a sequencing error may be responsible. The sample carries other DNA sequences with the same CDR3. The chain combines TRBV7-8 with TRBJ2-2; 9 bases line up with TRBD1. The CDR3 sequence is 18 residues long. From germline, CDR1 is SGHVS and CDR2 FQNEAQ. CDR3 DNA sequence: TGCGCCAGCAGCTTAGTGGGAATGGGACAGGGACGATTCGGGGAGCTGTTTTTT. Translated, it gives CASSLVGMGQGRFGELFF. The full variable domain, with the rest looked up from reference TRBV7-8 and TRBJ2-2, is GAGVSQSPRYKVAKRGQDVALRCDPISGHVSLFWYQQALGQGPEFLTYFQNEAQLDKSGLPSDRFFAERPEGSVSTLKIQRTQQEDSAVYLCASSLVGMGQGRFGELFFGEGSRLTVL.

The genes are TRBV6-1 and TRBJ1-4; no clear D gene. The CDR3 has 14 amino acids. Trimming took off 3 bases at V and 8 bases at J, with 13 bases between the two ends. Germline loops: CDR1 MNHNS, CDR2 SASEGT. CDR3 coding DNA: TGTGCCAGCAGTGATAGGACGGGCGTGGAAAAACTGTTTTTT. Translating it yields CASSDRTGVEKLFF.

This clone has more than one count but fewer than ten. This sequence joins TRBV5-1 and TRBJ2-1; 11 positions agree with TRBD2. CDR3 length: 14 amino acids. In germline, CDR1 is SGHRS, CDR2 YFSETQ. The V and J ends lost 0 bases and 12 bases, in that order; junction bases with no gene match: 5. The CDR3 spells CASSLDASGRMQFF. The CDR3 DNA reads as TGCGCCAGCAGCTTGGATGCTAGCGGGAGGATGCAGTTCTTC.

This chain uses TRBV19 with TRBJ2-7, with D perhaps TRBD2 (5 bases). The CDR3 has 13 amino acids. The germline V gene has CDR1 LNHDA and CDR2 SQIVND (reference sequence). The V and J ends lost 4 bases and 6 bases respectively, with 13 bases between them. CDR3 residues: CASSTRLAGEQYF. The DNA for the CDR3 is TGTGCCAGTAGTACCCGGCTAGCAGGCGAGCAGTACTTC.

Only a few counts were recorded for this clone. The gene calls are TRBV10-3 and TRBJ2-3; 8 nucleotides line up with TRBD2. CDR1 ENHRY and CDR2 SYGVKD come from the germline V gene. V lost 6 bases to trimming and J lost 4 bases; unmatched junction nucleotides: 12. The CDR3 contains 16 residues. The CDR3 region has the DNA TGTGCCATCAGCACCACGACTAGCGTCCTTCCAGATACGCAGTATTTT. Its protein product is CAISTTTSVLPDTQYF.

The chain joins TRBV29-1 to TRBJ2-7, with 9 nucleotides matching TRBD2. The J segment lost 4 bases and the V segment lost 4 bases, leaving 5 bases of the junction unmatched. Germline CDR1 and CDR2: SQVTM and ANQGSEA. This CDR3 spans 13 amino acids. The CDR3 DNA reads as TGCAGCGTTGGAAAAAGCGGGAGGTACGAGCAGTACTTC. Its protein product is CSVGKSGRYEQYF.

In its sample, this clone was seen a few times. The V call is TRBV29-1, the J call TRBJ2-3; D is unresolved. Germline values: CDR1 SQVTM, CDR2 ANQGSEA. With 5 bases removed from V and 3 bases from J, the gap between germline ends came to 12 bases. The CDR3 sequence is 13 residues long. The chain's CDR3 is CSVQGRNTDTQYF. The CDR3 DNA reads TGCAGCGTTCAAGGCCGTAATACAGATACGCAGTATTTT.

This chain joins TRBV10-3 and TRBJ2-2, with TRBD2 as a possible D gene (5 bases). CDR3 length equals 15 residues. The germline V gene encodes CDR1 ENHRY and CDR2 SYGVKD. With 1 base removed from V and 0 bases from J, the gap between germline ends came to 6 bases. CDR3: CAISEWRANTGELFF. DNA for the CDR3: TGTGCCATCAGTGAGTGGCGGGCGAACACCGGGGAGCTGTTTTTT.

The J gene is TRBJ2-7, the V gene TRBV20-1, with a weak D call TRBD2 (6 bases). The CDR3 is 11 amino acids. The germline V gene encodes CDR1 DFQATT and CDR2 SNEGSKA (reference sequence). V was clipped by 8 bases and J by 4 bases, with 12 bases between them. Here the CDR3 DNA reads TGCAGTTTACTACTAGCTTACGAGCAGTACTTC. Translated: CSLLLAYEQYF.

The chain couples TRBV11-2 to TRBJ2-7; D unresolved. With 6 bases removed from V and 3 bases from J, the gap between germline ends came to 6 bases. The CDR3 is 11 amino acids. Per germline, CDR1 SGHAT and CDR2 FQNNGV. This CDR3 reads CASRKDYEQYF. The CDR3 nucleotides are TGTGCCAGCAGAAAGGACTACGAGCAGTACTTC.

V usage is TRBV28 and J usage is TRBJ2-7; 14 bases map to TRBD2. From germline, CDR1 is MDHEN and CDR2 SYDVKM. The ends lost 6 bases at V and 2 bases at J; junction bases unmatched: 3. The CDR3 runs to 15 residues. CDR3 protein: CASRRGLAGAYEQYF. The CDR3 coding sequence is TGTGCCAGCAGAAGGGGACTAGCGGGAGCCTACGAGCAGTACTTC.

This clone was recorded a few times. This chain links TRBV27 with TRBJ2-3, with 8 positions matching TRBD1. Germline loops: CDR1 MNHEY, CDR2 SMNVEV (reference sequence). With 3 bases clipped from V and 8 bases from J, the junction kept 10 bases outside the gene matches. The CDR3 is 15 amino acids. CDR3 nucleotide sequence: TGTGCCAGCAGTTTCGGTACAGGGGGTACGGGTACGCAGTATTTT. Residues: CASSFGTGGTGTQYF.

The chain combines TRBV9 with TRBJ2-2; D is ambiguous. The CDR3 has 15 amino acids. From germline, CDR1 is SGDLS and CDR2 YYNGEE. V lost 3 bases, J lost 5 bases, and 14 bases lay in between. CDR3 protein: CASSGPTPGTGELFF. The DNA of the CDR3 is TGTGCCAGCAGCGGACCGACCCCCGGGACCGGGGAGCTGTTTTTT.

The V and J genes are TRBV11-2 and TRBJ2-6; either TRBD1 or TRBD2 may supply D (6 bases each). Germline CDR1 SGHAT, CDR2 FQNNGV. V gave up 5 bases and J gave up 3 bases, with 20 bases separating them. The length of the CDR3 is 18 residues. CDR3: CASSTLQGGILGANVLTF. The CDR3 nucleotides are TGTGCCAGCAGCACCCTCCAAGGGGGGATACTTGGGGCCAACGTCCTGACTTTC.

The CDR3 loop is CASSPGKGIGLNTEAFF. The CDR3 nucleotides read TGTGCCAGCTCACCAGGAAAGGGGATCGGGCTGAACACTGAAGCTTTCTTT. The chain has TRBV18 and TRBJ1-1, with D tentatively TRBD1 (5 bases). Germline CDR1 KGHSH, CDR2 LQKENI. The CDR3 contains 17 residues. V was cut by 2 bases and J by 0 bases, with 16 bases left in between.

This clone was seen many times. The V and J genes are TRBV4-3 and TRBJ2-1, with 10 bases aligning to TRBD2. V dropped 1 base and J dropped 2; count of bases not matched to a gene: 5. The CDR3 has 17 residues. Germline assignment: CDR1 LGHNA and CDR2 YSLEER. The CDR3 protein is CASSQVGSGRAYNEQFF. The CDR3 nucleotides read TGCGCCAGCAGCCAAGTGGGGAGCGGGAGGGCCTACAATGAGCAGTTCTTC.

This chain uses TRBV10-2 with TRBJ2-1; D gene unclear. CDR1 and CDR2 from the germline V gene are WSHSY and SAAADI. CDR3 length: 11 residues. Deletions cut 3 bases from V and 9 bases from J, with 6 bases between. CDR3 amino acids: CASSDAGEQFF. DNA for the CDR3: TGCGCCAGCAGTGATGCCGGTGAGCAGTTCTTC.

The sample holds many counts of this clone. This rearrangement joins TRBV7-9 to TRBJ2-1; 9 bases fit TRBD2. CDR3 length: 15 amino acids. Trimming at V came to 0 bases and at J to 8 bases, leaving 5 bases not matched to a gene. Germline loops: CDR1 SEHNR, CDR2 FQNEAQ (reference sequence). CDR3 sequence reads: CASSLALAGKHEQFF. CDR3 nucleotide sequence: TGTGCCAGCAGCTTAGCACTAGCGGGTAAACATGAGCAGTTCTTC.

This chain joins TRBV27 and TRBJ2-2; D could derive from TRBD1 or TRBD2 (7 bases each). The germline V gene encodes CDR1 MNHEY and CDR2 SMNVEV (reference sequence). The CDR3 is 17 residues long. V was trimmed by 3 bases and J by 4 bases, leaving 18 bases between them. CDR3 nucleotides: TGTGCCAGCAGTTTGGGAGGGGGCACGCGAGGCACCGGGGAGCTGTTTTTT. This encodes CASSLGGGTRGTGELFF.

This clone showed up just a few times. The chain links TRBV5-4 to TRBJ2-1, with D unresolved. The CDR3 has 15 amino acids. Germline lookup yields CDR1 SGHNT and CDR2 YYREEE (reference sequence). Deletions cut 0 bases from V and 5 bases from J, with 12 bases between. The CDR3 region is CASSLGLALDNEQFF. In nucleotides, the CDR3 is TGTGCCAGCAGCTTGGGACTCGCTCTAGACAATGAGCAGTTCTTC.

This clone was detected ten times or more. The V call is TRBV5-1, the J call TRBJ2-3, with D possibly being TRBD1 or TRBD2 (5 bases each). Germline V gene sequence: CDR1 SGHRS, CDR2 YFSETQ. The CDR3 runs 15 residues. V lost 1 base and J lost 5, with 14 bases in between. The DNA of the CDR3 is TGCGCCAGCAGCTTGCCCGGGGCAAAGGGAGATACGCAGTATTTT. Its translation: CASSLPGAKGDTQYF.

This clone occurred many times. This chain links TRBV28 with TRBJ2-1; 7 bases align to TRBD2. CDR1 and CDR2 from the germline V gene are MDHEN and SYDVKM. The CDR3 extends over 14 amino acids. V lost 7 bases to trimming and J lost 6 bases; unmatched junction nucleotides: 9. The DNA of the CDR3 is TGTGCCAGCATTCTTGCCGCTAGCGGCAATGAGCAGTTCTTC. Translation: CASILAASGNEQFF.

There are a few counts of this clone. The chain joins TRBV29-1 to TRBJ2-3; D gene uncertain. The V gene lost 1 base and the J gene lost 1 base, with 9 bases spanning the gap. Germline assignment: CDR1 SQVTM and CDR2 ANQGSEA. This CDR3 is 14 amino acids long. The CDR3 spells CSVEVLGGTDTQYF. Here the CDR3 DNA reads TGCAGCGTTGAAGTCCTAGGAGGCACAGATACGCAGTATTTT.